This TCR beta chain was retrieved from a study of shared clonotypes between healthy human individuals. The V and J ends lost 7 bases and 3 bases respectively, with 13 bases between them. Germline V gene lookup returns CDR1 SGHTA and CDR2 FQGNSA. The CDR3 contains 13 residues. Sorted-subset replicate PCRs used about 0.2 ug DNA, tens of thousands of T cell genomes. Sequencing was performed with immunoSEQ multiplex PCR; in TCRdb, only in-frame clones are kept and a portion is missing. There are about 1.5 million clones in the sample; 95% to 99% occur only once, and about 0.45% lies in the top ten. Division of CD4+ cells produced a CD45RA+ naive subset and a CD45RA-negative memory subset.

Specimen: naive CD4+ T cells sorted from blood. This sample's subset: CD45RA+ positively selected. This sequence originates from a man in his thirties or forties in good health. The genes are TRBV7-2 and TRBJ2-7; D is perhaps TRBD1 (6 bases). CDR3 sequence reads: CASNHRVGYEQYF. The CDR3 nucleotides read TGTGCCAGCAACCACAGGGTAGGCTACGAGCAGTACTTC.